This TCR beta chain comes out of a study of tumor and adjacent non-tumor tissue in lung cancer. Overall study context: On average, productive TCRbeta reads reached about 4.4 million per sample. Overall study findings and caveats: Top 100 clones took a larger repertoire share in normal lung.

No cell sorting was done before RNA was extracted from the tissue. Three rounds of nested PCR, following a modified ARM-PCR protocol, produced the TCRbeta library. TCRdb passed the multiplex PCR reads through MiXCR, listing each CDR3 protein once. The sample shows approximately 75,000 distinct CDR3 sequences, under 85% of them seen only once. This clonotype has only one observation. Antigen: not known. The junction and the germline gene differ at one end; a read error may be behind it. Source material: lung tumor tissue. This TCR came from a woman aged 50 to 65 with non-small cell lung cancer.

DNA for the CDR3: TGTACCAGCACCACCACAGGGCTTGGGGCCAACTTCCTGACTTTC. Translation: CTSTTTGLGANFLTF. This rearrangement joins TRBV12-3 or TRBV12-4 to TRBJ2-6, with TRBD1 as a possible D gene (6 bases). The CDR3 extends over 15 amino acids.